The 7 T cell receptor beta chains reported below all come from one sample, sequenced in a study of blood T cell repertoires in COVID-19. Repertoires were generated with immunoSEQ multiplex PCR, while TCRdb's copy carries only in-frame clones and drops some. The sample consists of just over 300,000 clones, 80% to 90% of them appearing once. The specimen was PBMCs or T cells enriched from blood (not recorded which). The receptors originated from a man between 25 and 39 years old who had recovered from COVID-19.

The V call is TRBV6-5, the J call TRBJ2-7; 7 bases fit TRBD2. V lost 4 bases and J lost 0; bases outside the gene matches: 9. This CDR3 is 16 amino acids long. Germline CDR1 is MNHEY and CDR2 is SVGAGI. As DNA, the CDR3 is TGTGCCAGCAGTTCCAGCGCTAGCGGAATCTCCTACGAGCAGTACTTC. It codes for CASSSSASGISYEQYF.

The genes are TRBV19 and TRBJ1-2; no clear D. The CDR3 spans 16 residues. V was trimmed by 0 bases and J by 2 bases, leaving 13 bases between them. Germline CDR1 and CDR2: LNHDA and SQIVND (reference sequence). CDR3 region: CASSIDTVSENYGYTF. CDR3 coding DNA: TGTGCCAGTAGTATAGATACCGTAAGTGAGAACTATGGCTACACCTTC.

The V gene is TRBV6-5, the J gene TRBJ1-4; weak D call: TRBD1 (6 bases). This CDR3 spans 15 amino acids. Trimming took 6 bases from V and 2 from J, leaving 13 bases between them. CDR1 is MNHEY and CDR2 is SVGAGI in the germline V gene. The DNA for the CDR3 is TGTGCCAGCAGGGGGGGGCGGTCTACTAATGAAAAACTGTTTTTT. Protein sequence: CASRGGRSTNEKLFF.

This chain connects TRBV2 to TRBJ1-3; D perhaps matches TRBD1 (6 bases). The V end was cut by 1 base, the J end by 2 bases, with 15 bases between. Germline CDR1 SNHLY, CDR2 FYNNEI. The CDR3 sequence is 17 residues long. CDR3: CASSEVFGGRPGNTIYF. CDR3 coding DNA: TGTGCCAGCAGTGAAGTCTTCGGGGGGCGCCCTGGAAACACCATATATTTT.

The chain has TRBV25-1 and TRBJ1-4; D may be TRBD1 (5 bases). Per germline, CDR1 MGHDK and CDR2 SYGVNS. The CDR3 has 15 residues. V lost 6 bases to trimming and J lost 7 bases, with 18 bases between them. CDR3: CASSPLGQGGEKLFF. For the CDR3, the DNA is TGTGCCAGCAGCCCATTGGGGCAGGGAGGTGAAAAACTGTTTTTT.

Written as DNA, the CDR3 is TGTGCCAGCAGCCTAGGGGGTCTCGTCGAACTGTTTTTT. As protein: CASSLGGLVELFF. J is TRBJ1-4 and V is TRBV12-3 or TRBV12-4; possible D gene TRBD1, 6 bases. The CDR3 runs to 13 residues. V was cut by 6 bases and J by 12 bases, with 17 bases left in between.

The genes are TRBV4-1 and TRBJ2-1; TRBD2 aligns across 8 bases. The trim removed 2 bases at V and 0 bases at J, leaving 9 bases unmatched. Germline V gene sequence: CDR1 MGHRA, CDR2 YSYEKL. The CDR3 contains 18 residues. The DNA of the CDR3 is TGCGCCAGCAGCCAATTGCTAGCGGGTGGGAGCTCCTACAATGAGCAGTTCTTC. As protein: CASSQLLAGGSSYNEQFF.